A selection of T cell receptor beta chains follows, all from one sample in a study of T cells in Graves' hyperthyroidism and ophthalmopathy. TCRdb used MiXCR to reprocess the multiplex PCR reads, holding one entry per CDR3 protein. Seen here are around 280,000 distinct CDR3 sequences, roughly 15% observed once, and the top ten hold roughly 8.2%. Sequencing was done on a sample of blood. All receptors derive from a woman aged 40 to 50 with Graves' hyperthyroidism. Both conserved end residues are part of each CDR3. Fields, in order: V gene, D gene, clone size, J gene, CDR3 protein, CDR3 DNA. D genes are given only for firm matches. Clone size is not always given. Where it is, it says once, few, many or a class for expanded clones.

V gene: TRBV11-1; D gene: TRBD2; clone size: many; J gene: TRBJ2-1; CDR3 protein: CASTMMLGLAGYEQFF; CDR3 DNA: TGTGCCAGCACCATGATGTTGGGACTAGCAGGGTATGAGCAGTTCTTC
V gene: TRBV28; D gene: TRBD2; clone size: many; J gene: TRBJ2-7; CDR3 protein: CASSPTGGFNTYEQYF; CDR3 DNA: TGTGCCAGCAGTCCTACCGGGGGGTTCAACACCTACGAGCAGTACTTC
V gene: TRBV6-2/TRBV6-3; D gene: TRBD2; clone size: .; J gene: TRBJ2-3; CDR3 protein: CASRIAGGPDTQYF; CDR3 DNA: TGTGCCAGCAGAATAGCGGGAGGGCCGGATACGCAGTATTTT
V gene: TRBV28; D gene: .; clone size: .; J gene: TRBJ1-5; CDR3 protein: CASILPGGSEPQHF; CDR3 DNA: TGTGCCAGCATCCTCCCGGGGGGCAGTGAGCCCCAGCATTTT
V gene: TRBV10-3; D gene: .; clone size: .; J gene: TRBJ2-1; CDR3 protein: CAISVRLFEQFF; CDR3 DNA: TGTGCCATCAGTGTTCGGCTCTTTGAGCAGTTCTTC
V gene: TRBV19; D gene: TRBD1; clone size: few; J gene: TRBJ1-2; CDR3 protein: CESSQGRVGYTF; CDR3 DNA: TGTGAAAGTTCACAGGGGAGGGTCGGCTACACCTTC
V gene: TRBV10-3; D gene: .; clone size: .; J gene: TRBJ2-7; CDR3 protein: CAISESTGEGYEQYF; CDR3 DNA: TGTGCCATCAGTGAGTCCACAGGGGAGGGGTACGAGCAGTACTTC
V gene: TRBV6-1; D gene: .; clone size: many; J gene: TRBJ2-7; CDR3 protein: CASSKTQPDEQYF; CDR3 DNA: TGTGCCAGCAGTAAGACACAGCCTGACGAGCAGTACTTC
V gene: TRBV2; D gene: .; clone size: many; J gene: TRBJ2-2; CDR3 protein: CASTWGTGELFF; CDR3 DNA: TGTGCCAGCACGTGGGGGACCGGGGAGCTGTTTTTT
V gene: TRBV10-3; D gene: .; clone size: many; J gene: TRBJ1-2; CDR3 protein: CATKTVNLNYGYTF; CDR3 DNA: TGTGCCACTAAGACAGTTAACTTAAACTATGGCTACACCTTC
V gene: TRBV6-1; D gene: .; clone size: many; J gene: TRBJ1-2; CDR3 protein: CASSEATRVHYGYTF; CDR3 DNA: TGTGCCAGCAGTGAAGCAACGAGGGTGCACTATGGCTACACCTTC